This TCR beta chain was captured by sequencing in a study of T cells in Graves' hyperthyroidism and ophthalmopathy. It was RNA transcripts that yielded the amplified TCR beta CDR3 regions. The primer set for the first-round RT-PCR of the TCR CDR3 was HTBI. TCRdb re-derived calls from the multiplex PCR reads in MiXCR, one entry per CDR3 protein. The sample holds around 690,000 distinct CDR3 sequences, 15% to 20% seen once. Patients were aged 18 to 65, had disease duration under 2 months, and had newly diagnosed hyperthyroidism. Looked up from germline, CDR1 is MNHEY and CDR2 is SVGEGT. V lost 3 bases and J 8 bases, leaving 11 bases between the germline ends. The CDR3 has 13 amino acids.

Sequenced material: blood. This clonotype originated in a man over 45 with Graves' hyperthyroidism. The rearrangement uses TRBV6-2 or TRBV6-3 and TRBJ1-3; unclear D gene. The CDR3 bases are TGTGCCAGCAGTTATTCCCCGCGAGACACCATATATTTT. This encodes CASSYSPRDTIYF.